This T cell receptor beta chain was captured by sequencing in a study of cytomegalovirus exposure and HLA in healthy donors. General study points: In a later analysis, TCR beta V- and J-gene trimming showed a link to a missense DCLRE1C variant. Productive status was seen about 90% or about 30% of the time for most TCR beta V segments in an earlier analysis.

V was pared by 2 bases and J by 0 bases, with 9 bases between. The CDR3 has 15 residues. The V gene's germline CDR1 is SGHTA and CDR2 FQGTGA. PCR involved 60 Vbeta and 13 Jbeta primers. Data came from immunoSEQ multiplex PCR; TCRdb stores just in-frame clones and leaves some out. The sample lists about 180,000 clones; approximately 81% were seen once. The sample holds one count of this clone. What it binds is not known. The source material was PBMCs. This receptor was identified in a woman under 40 in good health and CMV-seronegative. The chain is built from TRBV7-3 and TRBJ2-3, with no clear D. CDR3 in DNA: TGTGCCAGCAGCTTATCTGGCCTTAGCACAGATACGCAGTATTTT. Amino acid sequence: CASSLSGLSTDTQYF.